The 29 T cell receptor beta chains below were found in one sample sequenced in a study of radiotherapy plus CTLA-4 blockade in lung cancer. Repertoires were generated with immunoSEQ multiplex PCR, while TCRdb's copy carries only in-frame clones and drops some. The table includes roughly 66,000 clones, approximately 82% detected once. Sequencing was performed on peripheral blood, taken from a patient treated with radiotherapy plus ipilimumab. All receptors derive from a human donor with non-small cell lung cancer who had a partial response to radiotherapy plus ipilimumab.

This clone was found a few times. The CDR3 DNA follows: TGTGCCAGTAGTATAACAGTGACCGGGGAGCTGTTTTTT. This codes for CASSITVTGELFF. The chain combines TRBV19 with TRBJ2-2; D is unresolved. V lost 2 bases to trimming and J lost 5 bases, with 6 bases between them. CDR1 and CDR2 from the germline V gene are LNHDA and SQIVND (reference sequence). The CDR3 sequence is 13 residues long.

The chain carries TRBV18 and TRBJ1-1; D perhaps matches TRBD1 (5 bases). Germline CDR1 and CDR2: KGHSH and LQKENI. The V end was cut by 2 bases, the J end by 1 base, with 8 bases between. The CDR3 runs 14 residues. CDR3 in DNA: TGTGCCAGCTCACCAAACACAGGGAACACTGAAGCTTTCTTT. Translated, it gives CASSPNTGNTEAFF.

This rearrangement joins TRBV28 to TRBJ1-5; 10 bases agree with TRBD1. The germline V gene has CDR1 MDHEN and CDR2 SYDVKM. The CDR3 has 15 amino acids. V dropped 6 bases and J dropped 6; count of bases not matched to a gene: 8. CDR3 bases: TGTGCCAGCAGCCCACCAGACAGGGGGCTTCAGCCCCAGCATTTT. Residues: CASSPPDRGLQPQHF.

CDR3 in DNA: TGTGCCAGCAGTGATACAGGGCTCGCCCAAGAGACCCAGTACTTC. The encoded protein is CASSDTGLAQETQYF. This rearrangement joins TRBV6-1 to TRBJ2-5, with D tentatively TRBD1 (6 bases). Germline-derived CDR1 and CDR2 are MNHNS and SASEGT. The length of the CDR3 is 15 residues. Trimming pared 3 bases from V and 1 base from J, leaving 12 bases between.

The rearrangement links TRBV7-2 to TRBJ2-2, with TRBD2 identical over 12 bases. The V gene end was trimmed by 5 bases and the J gene end by 6 bases; junction bases not matched to a gene: 7. The CDR3 has 16 residues. Germline CDR1 SGHTA, CDR2 FQGNSA. This CDR3 is CASSHRLAGEPGELFF. CDR3 nucleotide sequence: TGTGCCAGCAGCCATAGACTAGCGGGAGAACCCGGGGAGCTGTTTTTT.

The chain couples TRBV9 to TRBJ2-7, with 9 bases aligning to TRBD1. The germline CDR1 and CDR2 sequences are SGDLS and YYNGEE. Trimming removed 0 bases from V and 5 bases from J; junction bases left unmatched: 3. CDR3 size: 14 residues. The CDR3: CASSVGQGGNEQYF. As DNA, the CDR3 is TGTGCCAGCAGCGTAGGACAGGGGGGTAACGAGCAGTACTTC.

The chain employs TRBV9 and TRBJ2-1, with no clear D. The CDR3 is made up of 14 amino acids. Germline V gene sequence: CDR1 SGDLS, CDR2 YYNGEE. Between the trimmed V and J ends, which lost 0 bases and 1 base, there was a span of 5 bases. The CDR3 DNA is TGTGCCAGCAGCGTAGAACTTTCCTACAATGAGCAGTTCTTC. Translated, it gives CASSVELSYNEQFF.

The genes are TRBV28 and TRBJ2-2; 9 nucleotides agree with TRBD1. The CDR3 has 15 residues. Germline V lookup: CDR1 MDHEN, CDR2 SYDVKM. The junction had 6 bases not matched to a gene; V was cut back by 6 bases and J by 4 bases. DNA of the CDR3: TGTGCCAGCAGGGGGACAGGGAAAGGCACCGGGGAGCTGTTTTTT. Its translation is CASRGTGKGTGELFF.

A few counts support this clone. The rearrangement links TRBV5-1 to TRBJ2-1, with TRBD2 matching over 8 bases. CDR1 is SGHRS and CDR2 is YFSETQ in the germline V gene. This CDR3 is 16 amino acids long. Losses at the gene ends were 3 bases for V and 2 bases for J; bases not matched to a gene: 7. CDR3 sequence (DNA): TGCGCCAGCAGCTCCCTCGTTAGCGGGACCTACAATGAGCAGTTCTTC. This encodes CASSSLVSGTYNEQFF.

This clone has just a few counts. This rearrangement joins TRBV5-4 to TRBJ2-3; 10 bases are shared with TRBD2. The CDR3 loop spans 17 amino acids. CDR1 is SGHNT, CDR2 YYREEE, per germline (reference sequence). Germline trimming cut 3 bases from V and 4 bases from J; bases unmatched to any gene: 11. The CDR3 DNA sequence: TGTGCCAGCAGCTGGACCAAACTAGCGGGAAACGCAGATACGCAGTATTTT. Translated, it gives CASSWTKLAGNADTQYF.

This clone has more than one count but fewer than ten. The chain is built from TRBV27 and TRBJ2-7, with D possibly TRBD2 on 5 matching bases. The CDR3 has 16 amino acids. V was shortened by 7 bases and J by 0 bases, with 19 bases between the two germline ends. Germline-derived CDR1 and CDR2 are MNHEY and SMNVEV (reference sequence). DNA for the CDR3: TGTGCCAGCATGAGGCTAGCCCTCCATAGCTCCTACGAGCAGTACTTC. Amino acid sequence: CASMRLALHSSYEQYF.

The chain carries TRBV28 and TRBJ2-3; a possible D gene is TRBD2 (6 bases). V lost 8 bases to trimming and J lost 5 bases, with 26 bases between them. Germline CDR1 is MDHEN and CDR2 is SYDVKM. This CDR3 is built from 17 residues. The CDR3 region is CASPPGGRRDGKDTQYF. CDR3 nucleotides: TGTGCCAGCCCCCCAGGAGGGAGGCGGGACGGGAAAGATACGCAGTATTTT.

The V call is TRBV13, the J call TRBJ2-1, with 10 bases lining up with TRBD1. The CDR3 consists of 16 residues. V trimming: 5 bases; J trimming: 1 base; junction bases outside the gene matches: 5. Germline assignment: CDR1 PRHDT and CDR2 FYEKMQ (reference sequence). CDR3 sequence reads: CASSTRQGASYNEQFF. CDR3 nucleotide sequence: TGTGCCAGCAGCACCCGACAGGGGGCATCCTACAATGAGCAGTTCTTC. Full variable domain (missing parts from reference TRBV13 and TRBJ2-1): AAGVIQSPRHLIKEKRETATLKCYPIPRHDTVYWYQQGPGQDPQFLISFYEKMQSDKGSIPDRFSAQQFSDYHSELNMSSLELGDSALYFCASSTRQGASYNEQFFGPGTRLTVL.

The rearrangement joins TRBV28 to TRBJ2-1, with 7 bases aligning to TRBD2. CDR1 and CDR2 (germline): MDHEN, SYDVKM. With 5 bases clipped from V and 7 bases from J, the junction kept 14 bases outside the gene matches. The CDR3 runs to 16 residues. The CDR3 spells CASSTWGGSGANEQFF. CDR3 bases: TGTGCCAGCAGTACCTGGGGAGGGTCCGGCGCTAATGAGCAGTTCTTC.

This chain uses TRBV7-2 with TRBJ2-1, with D possibly TRBD1 on 5 matching bases. The length of the CDR3 is 14 residues. Germline lookup yields CDR1 SGHTA and CDR2 FQGNSA. V lost 8 bases and J 10 bases, leaving 21 bases between the germline ends. The CDR3 sequence: CASGHRGPSSEQFF. The CDR3 DNA reads TGTGCCAGCGGCCATAGGGGCCCTTCCTCGGAGCAGTTCTTC.

A single count supports this clone. This rearrangement joins TRBV7-8 to TRBJ2-5; the match to TRBD2 covers 12 bases. Looked up from germline, CDR1 is SGHVS and CDR2 is FQNEAQ. CDR3 length: 15 residues. V lost 5 bases, J lost 5 bases, and 6 bases stayed unmatched. The CDR3 DNA is TGTGCCAGCAGCGCCCGACTAGCGGGAGAGGAGACCCAGTACTTC. It specifies CASSARLAGEETQYF.

The V gene is TRBV5-1, the J gene TRBJ2-3, with 14 bases fitting TRBD2. Germline CDR1 and CDR2: SGHRS and YFSETQ. The CDR3 loop spans 17 amino acids. The V and J ends lost 4 bases and 2 bases, in that order; junction bases with no gene match: 6. The CDR3 is CASSLTSGRVNTDTQYF. CDR3 sequence (DNA): TGCGCCAGCAGCCTGACTAGCGGGAGGGTTAACACAGATACGCAGTATTTT.

V is TRBV30 and J is TRBJ2-5; no clear D. V gave up 0 bases and J gave up 0 bases, with 5 bases separating them. This CDR3 comprises 13 residues. The germline V gene encodes CDR1 GTSNPN and CDR2 SVGIG (reference sequence). CDR3 DNA sequence: TGTGCCTGGAGTGTACAGCACCAAGAGACCCAGTACTTC. Protein: CAWSVQHQETQYF.

The J gene is TRBJ1-1, the V gene TRBV30; 7 bases agree with TRBD1. Germline CDR1 is GTSNPN and CDR2 is SVGIG (reference sequence). The J segment lost 9 bases and the V segment lost 0 bases, leaving 7 bases of the junction unmatched. The CDR3 is made up of 13 amino acids. In DNA form, the CDR3 reads TGTGCCTGGAGTGTATGGGCAGGGGGTCAAGCTTTCTTT. It translates to CAWSVWAGGQAFF.

Regarding this clone: Relative to the germline gene, one junction end is altered; a read error may explain this. The rearrangement uses TRBV19 and TRBJ1-4; tentative D call: TRBD1 (6 bases). There are 14 residues in the CDR3. Germline V gene data show CDR1 as LNHDA and CDR2 as SQIVND (reference sequence). CDR3 in DNA: TGTGCCAGTGGTATTCGGGGGGCTGATGAAAAACTGTTTTTT. Protein: CASGIRGADEKLFF.

The V call is TRBV27, the J call TRBJ1-5; perhaps TRBD1 as D (6 bases). The CDR3 runs 16 residues. Germline V gene data show CDR1 as MNHEY and CDR2 as SMNVEV (reference sequence). V gave up 5 bases and J gave up 2 bases, with 16 bases separating them. The CDR3 sequence: CASSEYREKGNQPQHF. The CDR3 coding sequence is TGTGCCAGCAGTGAGTACAGGGAGAAGGGCAATCAGCCCCAGCATTTT.

The CDR3 DNA is TGTGCCAGTAGTACGACAGGTTTTGGGCTTTTTGGGGAGCTGTTTTTT. It translates to CASSTTGFGLFGELFF. The chain has TRBV19 and TRBJ2-2; tentatively, D is TRBD1 (6 bases). The CDR3 consists of 16 residues. Deletions cut 4 bases from V and 8 bases from J, with 20 bases between. Per the germline V gene, CDR1 is LNHDA and CDR2 is SQIVND (reference sequence).

The CDR3: CASSQAGGLGKQYF. The DNA for the CDR3 is TGTGCCAGTAGTCAGGCGGGGGGCCTCGGCAAGCAGTACTTC. The chain recombines TRBV19 with TRBJ2-7; 8 nucleotides agree with TRBD2. The CDR3 loop spans 14 amino acids. Germline V lookup: CDR1 LNHDA, CDR2 SQIVND (reference sequence). Germline trimming cut 5 bases from V and 8 bases from J; bases unmatched to any gene: 11.

The gene calls are TRBV2 and TRBJ2-7; the D is unclear. Germline V gene lookup returns CDR1 SNHLY and CDR2 FYNNEI. This CDR3 is built from 12 residues. V was shortened by 2 bases and J by 2 bases, with 4 bases between the two germline ends. The CDR3 sequence is CASSEQTYEQYF. Here the CDR3 DNA reads TGTGCCAGCAGTGAACAGACCTACGAGCAGTACTTC. Full variable domain (remainder filled in from reference TRBV2 and TRBJ2-7): EPEVTQTPSHQVTQMGQEVILRCVPISNHLYFYWYRQILGQKVEFLVSFYNNEISEKSEIFDDQFSVERPDGSNFTLKIRSTKLEDSAMYFCASSEQTYEQYFGPGTRLTVT.

This sequence joins TRBV15 and TRBJ2-5; TRBD2 might be the D (5 bases). Trimming removed 5 bases from V and 7 bases from J, with 23 bases in between. The CDR3 spans 16 residues. Germline V gives CDR1 LNHNV, CDR2 YYDKDF (reference sequence). CDR3 DNA: TGTGCCACCAGCCCCCGACAAAGTTTCAGCGGTGCGACCCAGTACTTC. Amino acids: CATSPRQSFSGATQYF.

V is TRBV5-1 and J is TRBJ1-3; D may be TRBD1 (5 bases). The CDR3 consists of 14 residues. Trimming left V 7 bases short and J 0 bases short, with 11 bases between. Per germline, CDR1 SGHRS and CDR2 YFSETQ. The CDR3 region is CASQGGSSGNTIYF. The CDR3 region has the DNA TGCGCCAGCCAGGGAGGTTCCTCTGGAAACACCATATATTTT.

J is TRBJ2-2 and V is TRBV5-4, with D possibly TRBD2 on 7 matching bases. This CDR3 has 13 residues. V gave up 7 bases and J gave up 6 bases, with 13 bases separating them. Germline V gene sequence: CDR1 SGHNT, CDR2 YYREEE (reference sequence). DNA for the CDR3: TGTGCCAGCGACGGGGGGCCCTCCGGGGAGCTGTTTTTT. Its translation: CASDGGPSGELFF.

The rearrangement uses TRBV28 and TRBJ2-5, with 10 positions matching TRBD2. Germline V lookup: CDR1 MDHEN, CDR2 SYDVKM. The CDR3 has 16 residues. With V trimmed by 5 bases and J by 2 bases, 8 bases remained unmatched. In nucleotides, the CDR3 is TGTGCCAGCAGTCCACCAGCGGGAGGGGGACAAGAGACCCAGTACTTC. This translates into CASSPPAGGGQETQYF.

V and J are TRBV14 and TRBJ1-5; 10 positions match TRBD1. CDR3 length: 14 residues. V gave up 5 bases and J gave up 9 bases; unmatched junction bases: 7. Germline lookup yields CDR1 SGHDN and CDR2 FVKESK. The CDR3, as DNA: TGTGCCAGCAGCTTCGGGACAGGGGTTGCGCCCCAGCATTTT. As protein: CASSFGTGVAPQHF.